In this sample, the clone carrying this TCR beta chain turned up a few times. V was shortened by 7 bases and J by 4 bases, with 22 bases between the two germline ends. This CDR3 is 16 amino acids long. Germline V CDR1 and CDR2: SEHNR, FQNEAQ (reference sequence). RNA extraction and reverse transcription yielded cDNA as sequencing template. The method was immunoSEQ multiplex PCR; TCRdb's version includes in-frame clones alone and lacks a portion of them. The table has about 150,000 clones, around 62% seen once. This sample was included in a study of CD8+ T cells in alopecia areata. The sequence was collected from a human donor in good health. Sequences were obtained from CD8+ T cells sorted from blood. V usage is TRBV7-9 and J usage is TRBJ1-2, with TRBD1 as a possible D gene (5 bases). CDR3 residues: CASTLSPGRSIYGYTF. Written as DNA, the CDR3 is TGTGCCAGCACCCTATCGCCAGGGAGAAGCATCTATGGCTACACCTTC.